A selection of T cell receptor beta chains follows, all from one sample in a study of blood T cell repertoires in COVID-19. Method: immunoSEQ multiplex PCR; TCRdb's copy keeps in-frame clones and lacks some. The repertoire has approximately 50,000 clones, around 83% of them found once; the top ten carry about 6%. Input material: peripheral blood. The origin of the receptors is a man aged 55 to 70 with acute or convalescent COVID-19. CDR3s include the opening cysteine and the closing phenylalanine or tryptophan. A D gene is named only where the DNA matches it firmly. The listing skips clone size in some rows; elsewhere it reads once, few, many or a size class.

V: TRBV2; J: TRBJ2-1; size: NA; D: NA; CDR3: CAGAPEGSYNEQFF; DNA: TGTGCCGGGGCCCCGGAGGGCTCCTACAATGAGCAGTTCTTC
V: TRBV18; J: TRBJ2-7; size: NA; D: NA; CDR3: CASSPKDAGASEQYF; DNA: TGTGCCAGCTCACCAAAGGACGCTGGGGCCAGCGAGCAGTACTTC
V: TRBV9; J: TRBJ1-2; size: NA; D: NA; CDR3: CASSVEGTGNYGYTF; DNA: TGTGCCAGCAGCGTAGAAGGGACTGGTAACTATGGCTACACCTTC
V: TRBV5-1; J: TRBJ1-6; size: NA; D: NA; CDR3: CASSSSTATYNSPLHF; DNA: TGCGCCAGCAGCTCGTCGACTGCTACCTATAATTCACCCCTCCACTTT
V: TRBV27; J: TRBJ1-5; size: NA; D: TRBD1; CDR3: CASSPLDRRDQPQHF; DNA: TGTGCCAGCAGTCCCCTGGACAGGAGGGATCAGCCCCAGCATTTT
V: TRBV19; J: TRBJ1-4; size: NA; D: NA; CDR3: CAASSRARGEKLFF; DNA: TGTGCCGCTAGTTCGAGGGCGCGAGGTGAAAAACTGTTTTTT
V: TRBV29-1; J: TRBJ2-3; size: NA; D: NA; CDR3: CSVDAAGTDTQYF; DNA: TGCAGCGTTGATGCCGCAGGGACAGATACGCAGTATTTT
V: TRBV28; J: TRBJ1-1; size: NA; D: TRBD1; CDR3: CASSLRQGVTEAFF; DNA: TGTGCCAGCAGTTTAAGGCAGGGGGTCACTGAAGCTTTCTTT
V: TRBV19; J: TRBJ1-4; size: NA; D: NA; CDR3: CASSIRFGGQVKLFF; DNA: NA
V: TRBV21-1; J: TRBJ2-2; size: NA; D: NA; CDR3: CASSKGRLANTGELFF; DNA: TGTGCCAGCAGCAAAGGTCGGCTAGCGAACACCGGGGAGCTGTTTTTT
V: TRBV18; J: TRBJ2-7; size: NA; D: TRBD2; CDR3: CASTELAGGYEQYF; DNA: TGTGCCAGCACTGAACTAGCGGGAGGCTACGAGCAGTACTTC
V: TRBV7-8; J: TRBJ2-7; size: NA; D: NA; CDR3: CASSLGLGGAGEQYF; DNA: TGTGCCAGCAGCTTAGGGCTTGGCGGGGCCGGGGAGCAGTACTTC
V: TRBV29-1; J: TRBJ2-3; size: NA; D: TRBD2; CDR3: CSVELAGGTDTQYF; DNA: TGCAGCGTTGAACTAGCGGGAGGGACAGATACGCAGTATTTT
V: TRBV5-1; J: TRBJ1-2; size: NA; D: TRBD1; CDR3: CASSPLGQNYGYTF; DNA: TGCGCCAGCAGCCCGTTGGGACAGAACTATGGCTACACCTTC
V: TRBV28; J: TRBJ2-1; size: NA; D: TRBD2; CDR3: CASSSPSSGSTYNEQFF; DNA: TGTGCCAGCAGTTCCCCGAGCAGCGGGAGCACCTACAATGAGCAGTTCTTC
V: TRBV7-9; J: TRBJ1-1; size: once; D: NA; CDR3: CASSLRDTEAFF; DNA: TGTGCCAGCAGCTTACGGGATACTGAAGCTTTCTTT
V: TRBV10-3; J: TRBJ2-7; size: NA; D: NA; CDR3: CAISESEGKQYF; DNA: TGTGCCATCAGTGAGTCCGAGGGCAAGCAGTACTTC
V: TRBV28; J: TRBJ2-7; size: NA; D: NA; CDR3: CASSSGPGSEQYF; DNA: TGTGCCAGCAGTTCAGGACCCGGGAGCGAGCAGTACTTC
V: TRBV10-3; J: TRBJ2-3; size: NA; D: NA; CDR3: CAISESRQTLTDTQYF; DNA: TGTGCCATCAGTGAGTCTCGACAGACCCTCACAGATACGCAGTATTTT
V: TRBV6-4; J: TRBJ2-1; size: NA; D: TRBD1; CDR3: CASSDSGGTGANEQFF; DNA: TGTGCCAGCAGTGACTCGGGTGGGACAGGGGCTAATGAGCAGTTCTTC
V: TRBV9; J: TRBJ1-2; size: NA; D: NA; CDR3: CASSVDSYGYTF; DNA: TGTGCCAGCAGCGTAGACAGCTATGGCTACACCTTC
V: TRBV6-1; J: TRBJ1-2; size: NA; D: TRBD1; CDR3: CASSEGTGTVSYGYTF; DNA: TGTGCCAGCAGTGAGGGGACCGGGACAGTTTCCTATGGCTACACCTTC
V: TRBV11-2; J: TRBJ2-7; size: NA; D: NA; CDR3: CASRGSRSGKGYEQYF; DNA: TGTGCCAGCAGGGGGTCTAGAAGCGGAAAAGGATACGAGCAGTACTTC
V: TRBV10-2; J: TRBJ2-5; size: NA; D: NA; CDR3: CASSDAYQETQYF; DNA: TGCGCCAGCAGTGATGCGTACCAAGAGACCCAGTACTTC
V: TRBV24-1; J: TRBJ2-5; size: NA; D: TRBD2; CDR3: CATSDPLASGSRQETQYF; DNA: TGTGCCACCAGTGATCCCCTAGCTAGCGGGAGTAGGCAAGAGACCCAGTACTTC
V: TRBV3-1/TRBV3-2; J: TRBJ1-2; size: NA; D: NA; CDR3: CASSRLQVDYGYTF; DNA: TGTGCCAGCAGCCGGTTGCAGGTAGACTATGGCTACACCTTC
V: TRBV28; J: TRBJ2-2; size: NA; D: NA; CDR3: CASSPRGSGRTGELFF; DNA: TGTGCCAGCAGTCCCCGAGGGAGCGGTCGCACCGGGGAGCTGTTTTTT